This TCR beta chain was profiled in a study of cytomegalovirus exposure and HLA in healthy donors (dated by TCRdb to about 2017). Looking at the study overall: In an earlier analysis of several hundred of the donors, under 300 Gb of sequence data and approximately 100 million unique TCR beta sequences from about 190 million T cells were reported. The study used immunosequencing to profile the T cell repertoires of several hundred subjects and linked those repertoires to cytomegalovirus serostatus. Because of strong linkage in the cohort, roughly 5 DR-DQ haplotypes were treated as single units for association and clustering. The aim of the study was to test whether cataloging public T cell receptors could identify signatures of past pathogen exposure. On average, over 200,000 unique TCR beta nucleotide sequences were sequenced per donor among 300 to 500 genotyped donors of the cohort, with 15% to 20% of those sequences being non-productive. Both class I and class II loci were covered by HLA typing, at four-digit resolution. The genetic ancestry cluster associated with self-reported Caucasian donors included over 65% of the 398 genotyped donors. High-throughput TCR immunosequencing, statistical association of individual TCRs with disease status, and machine learning were combined to predict cytomegalovirus infection status. The later analysis used no new phenotypic data to find candidate immune exposures, relying instead on TCR beta sequences and their occurrence across donors. A separate validation cohort of about 110 different subjects was used in addition to the approximately 700-subject first cohort. In a later genetic analysis, genome-wide SNP genotypes for about 65% of the roughly 700 donors were used, and that subset was treated as a discovery cohort. An early release covering roughly 640 HLA-typed donors comprised about 310 gigabases of sequencing data and roughly 86 million unique TCR sequences. In a later analysis, previously published TCR beta repertoires from 666 donors were re-analyzed and high-resolution HLA genotyping was added so that TCR occurrence patterns could be studied. Typing coverage differed by locus: A, B, C, DRB1 and DQB1 were typed in about 620-640 donors, DQA1 in 522, DPA1 in 600 to 610, and DPB1 in 450 to 480. In an earlier analysis of roughly 580 of the donors, high-throughput TCR beta sequencing was used to judge whether each TCR beta V gene segment behaved as functional or pseudogenic. Donor age, sex, ethnicity and CMV serostatus were compiled alongside the repertoire data. Every repertoire in the discovery cohort had been generated on one and the same sequencing platform.

As regards this clone: The antigen it binds to is not known. No much larger clonotype is one base removed from it; base qualities were not supplied.

The cohort comprised approximately 700 healthy bone marrow donors. Cohort members were all nominally healthy when sampled, although unrecorded immune exposures were likely present. The donor tested CMV seronegative, placing the donor among the 352 seronegative members of the cohort. Each donor provided a peripheral blood sample, and peripheral blood mononuclear cells were used for TCR beta sequencing. Genomic DNA extraction from the blood cell samples was performed with the Qiagen DNeasy Blood Extraction Kit. The CDR3 starts with the cysteine, ends with the phenylalanine, and has 15 residues. Only the CDR3 portion is preserved as DNA: 45 bases, with reading frame beginning at the first base. The germline V and J ends show losses of 4 bases and 3 bases respectively, and no gene match explains 7 bases of the junction. Via the germline V gene, CDR1 is MGHRA and CDR2 YSYEKL. Paper-wide results and their limitations: A further reported finding was that TCR beta sequences accurately predicted the HLA-A and HLA-B alleles for most subjects in the first cohort. Because the 87-base-pair reads could not distinguish some IMGT-functional V segments, including TRBV6-2 and TRBV6-3, those segments were excluded. The study listed 150 to 200 TCR beta chains as associated with cytomegalovirus. An earlier analysis of approximately 570 of the donors showed that most TCR beta V segments appeared in productive rearrangements either about 87% or about 30% of the time, which broadly matched IMGT annotations. In this cohort, only TCR beta chains were sequenced, and detectable features were limited by the absence of alpha or paired-chain data. Compared with equally common non-associated chains, HLA-associated TCR beta chains in a later analysis were more clonally expanded and had lower generation probabilities. Presence/absence analyses assumed roughly uniform sequencing depth across donors, an assumption that may not hold. Linkage disequilibrium might explain the correlated functional status among segregating V segments, but an unknown experimental factor could not be excluded. V-gene and J-gene trimming of TCR beta chains was associated with a missense DCLRE1C variant in a later genetic analysis, and the association was replicated in an independent cohort. The authors suggested that the approach could potentially be extended to other disease states and immunological phenotypes. According to a later analysis, most CMV-associated TCR beta chains appeared to be HLA-restricted, and the HLA associations seemed to be driven largely by CMV exposure. A few of the identified cytomegalovirus-associated TCR beta chains were confirmed in vitro to be specific for cytomegalovirus antigens. In a later analysis, several top co-occurrence clusters were reported to appear linked to parvovirus B19, influenza, CMV and Epstein-Barr virus. Because counts were too low, around 18 rarely observed V segments, including chromosome 9 orphons, were left out of the earlier analysis of some 640 of the donors. Cytomegalovirus status was reported to be diagnosed by the classifier with high specificity and sensitivity in both the original and validation cohorts. Because HLA typing was missing for some donors at each locus, association tests included only the typed subset. Assigning TCR associations to individual alleles was difficult when HLA alleles, especially DR and DQ, strongly co-occurred. Compared with the 666-donor mean, donors in an Asian-associated ancestry cluster had fewer N-insertions in productive TCRs, according to a later genetic analysis. At a false discovery rate of 0.05, a later analysis linked 16,951 TCR beta sequences to specific HLA alleles. In a later analysis, the rate of TCR association differed among HLA loci, with DRB1 alleles having the most associated TCRs and HLA-C alleles having the fewest. Immune exposure information for the cohort was limited to CMV serostatus. A cluster of highly shared sequence variants was judged likely to be a technical artifact of the sequencing pipeline. Most TCR sequences were seen in very few donors, while some public TCRs were found in many individuals.

The library was obtained by the immunoSEQ multiplex PCR assay. For the multiplex PCR, a mixture combining 60 forward primers for TCR Vbeta segments and 13 reverse primers for TCR Jbeta segments was used. The CDR3 region of rearranged TCR beta genes was amplified from genomic DNA with a multiplex PCR assay. On the Illumina HiSeq System, the amplified TCR beta libraries were sequenced as 87-base-pair reads. In the original analysis: In a later analysis, tens of millions of unique TCR beta chains were counted across the 650 to 750 repertoires, and approximately 9.9 million of these chains were shared by at least two donors. Raw reads were error-corrected and collapsed into unique sequences with a nearest-neighbor algorithm that merged closely related sequences to remove PCR and sequencing errors. CDR3 sequences were aligned to IMGT reference sequences to assign V, D and J gene segments. For a sequence to be retained, a match of at least six nucleotides was required to both a V gene segment and a J gene segment. Rearrangements were called productive when the CDR3 lacked stop codons and stayed in frame with V and J; all others were non-productive. Following IMGT convention, CDR3 was defined as the stretch from the second conserved V-encoded cysteine to the conserved J-encoded phenylalanine. The earlier analysis of 450 to 750 of the donors excluded any sequence lacking an unambiguous match to a single V gene segment. An earlier analysis of some 610 of the donors called V segments functional above 56.7% productive rearrangements and segregating when the between-donor standard deviation exceeded 5%. A statistical classification framework was built to diagnose cytomegalovirus status from the catalog of TCR beta chain sequences. In a later analysis, V and J genes were assigned by comparing TCR nucleotide sequences against IMGT/GENE-DB human TR gene sequences. A later analysis assigned CDR3 sequences and most-parsimonious VDJ recombination scenarios with the TCRdist pipeline. A later analysis defined each TCR beta chain by its CDR3 amino acid sequence plus V-gene family, and excluded reads lacking a unique V-gene family. As a way to deal with suspected cross-contamination and a sequencing artifact, a later analysis dropped 640 or so nucleotide sequences that were highly shared and had low generation probability. A later analysis calculated a clonal expansion index for each public chain from normalized within-repertoire ranks of inferred template counts. In a later analysis, generation probabilities were computed with a VDJ recombination model fitted to out-of-frame rearrangements, and the resulting probabilities were checked against IGoR. In a later analysis, TCR-TCR, TCR-HLA and TCR-CMV co-occurrence was scored with hypergeometric tests, and a repertoire-size bias correction was applied to TCR pairs. A later analysis estimated false discovery rates by permuting HLA or CMV assignments 20 times. In a later analysis, co-occurring TCRs were grouped using DBSCAN, and TCRdist sequence similarity was added for clustering within HLA-allele-positive subsets. Repertoires with fewer than 30,000 or more than 120,000 public chains, plus five repertoires with anomalous nucleotide sharing, were excluded from co-occurrence clustering. TCRdb limited this immuneACCESS table to in-frame rearrangements with V and J called. A share of clones is missing; checked studies link under half to unresolved V genes, and the rest is unexplained. V and J calls and clone size are as listed in that table; D and trimming were resolved from the DNA. This sample is represented by 130,000 to 150,000 clones; about 76% of them were singletons. The ten largest make up more than 3% of the sample.

Sequencing was performed on PBMCs. The rearrangement combines TRBV4-1 with TRBJ2-3; 7 bases in the middle match TRBD2. This receptor was identified in a female donor in good health and CMV-seronegative. The nucleotide sequence reads as follows: TGCGCCAGCAGCCGTGCTAGCGGCAGAACAGATACGCAGTATTTT. This sequence encodes CASSRASGRTDTQYF.